This T cell receptor (beta chain) was sequenced during a study of radiotherapy plus CTLA-4 blockade in lung cancer. The CDR3 has 16 amino acids. V was pared by 1 base and J by 9 bases, with 19 bases between. The germline CDR1 and CDR2 sequences are MGHRA and YSYEKL. Comment on this clone: Its target is not known.

The study's findings and limits: According to reports, early shifts in blood T cell clones, alongside interferon-beta, forecast response most accurately.

Measured with immunoSEQ multiplex PCR; TCRdb has only the in-frame clones, and not every one. The table records more than 90,000 clones, roughly four fifths of them present only once. The specimen was peripheral blood, collected from a patient treated with radiotherapy plus ipilimumab. The TCR was taken from a human donor with non-small cell lung cancer that progressed on radiotherapy plus ipilimumab. This chain links TRBV4-1 with TRBJ1-5; D is ambiguous. The CDR3 here is CASSQGYFRVTRPQHF. The CDR3 nucleotides read TGCGCCAGCAGCCAAGGATACTTCCGGGTAACAAGGCCCCAGCATTTT.